A selection of T cell receptor beta chains follows, all from one sample in a study of blood T cell repertoires in COVID-19. Libraries were prepared by immunoSEQ multiplex PCR; TCRdb keeps only in-frame clonotypes and omits some of them. The sample consists of about 220,000 clones, 75% to 85% of them appearing once. The sample taken for sequencing was peripheral blood. The receptors originated from a woman between 65 and 79 years old with COVID-19, enrolled during active disease. Both conserved end residues are part of each CDR3. The order of the fields is D gene, CDR3 length, V gene, J gene, clone size, CDR3 protein, CDR3 DNA. D genes are given only for firm matches. Clone size is stated in some rows and not others, as once, few, many or a class when expanded.

TRBD1	15	TRBV28	TRBJ1-4	NA	CASSLTGGTNEKLFF	TGTGCCAGCAGTCTCACAGGGGGGACTAATGAAAAACTGTTTTTT
NA	14	TRBV30	TRBJ1-3	NA	CAWTATATGNTIYF	TGTGCCTGGACCGCGACAGCTACTGGAAACACCATATATTTT
TRBD1	14	TRBV28	TRBJ1-2	NA	CASRKLRDRVGYTF	TGTGCCAGCAGGAAACTCCGGGACAGGGTTGGCTACACCTTC
TRBD1	13	TRBV28	TRBJ1-6	NA	CATKGGAESPLHF	TGTGCCACCAAAGGGGGCGCGGAGTCACCCCTCCACTTT
NA	13	TRBV29-1	TRBJ2-3	NA	CSVDLSPTDTQYF	TGCAGCGTTGATCTTAGCCCAACAGATACGCAGTATTTT
TRBD2	16	TRBV19	TRBJ2-7	NA	CASSIGLGLAASEQYF	TGTGCCAGTAGTATAGGACTCGGACTAGCCGCGAGCGAGCAGTACTTC
TRBD1	15	TRBV7-8	TRBJ1-1	NA	CASSSAGGRVTEAFF	TGTGCCAGCAGCTCAGCAGGGGGGAGGGTAACTGAAGCTTTCTTT
NA	13	TRBV7-7	TRBJ2-3	NA	CASSPRGADTQYF	TGTGCCAGCAGCCCCCGGGGTGCAGATACGCAGTATTTT
NA	14	TRBV5-4	TRBJ1-6	NA	CASSLDGNNSPLHF	TGTGCCAGCAGCTTGGACGGGAATAATTCACCCCTCCACTTT
NA	11	TRBV11-2	TRBJ2-1	NA	CASSLLREQFF	TGTGCCAGCAGCTTACTTAGAGAGCAGTTCTTC
TRBD2	16	TRBV5-5	TRBJ2-7	NA	CASSDSGLAGRYEQYF	TGTGCCAGCAGCGACTCGGGACTAGCGGGACGCTACGAGCAGTACTTC
TRBD2	13	TRBV4-2	TRBJ2-7	NA	CASSNGGGEEQYF	TGTGCCAGCAGCAATGGGGGAGGGGAAGAGCAGTACTTC
NA	15	TRBV9	TRBJ1-1	NA	CASSAPVTENTEAFF	TGTGCCAGCAGCGCCCCGGTGACAGAGAACACTGAAGCTTTCTTT
TRBD1	16	TRBV7-2	TRBJ1-2	NA	CASSFLNPGQGNGYTF	TGTGCCAGCAGCTTTTTAAACCCGGGACAGGGAAATGGCTACACCTTC
NA	14	TRBV4-3	TRBJ1-6	NA	CASSPGVFNSPLHF	TGCGCCAGCAGCCCCGGGGTCTTCAATTCACCCCTCCACTTT
TRBD1	14	TRBV5-1	TRBJ1-1	NA	CASSKGQVGTEAFF	TGCGCCAGCAGCAAGGGACAGGTAGGCACTGAAGCTTTCTTT
NA	14	TRBV6-5	TRBJ1-1	once	CASRINSMNTEAFF	TGTGCCAGCAGGATAAACAGCATGAACACTGAAGCTTTCTTT
NA	16	TRBV27	TRBJ2-1	NA	CASRLGGARRYNEQFF	TGTGCCAGCAGATTGGGAGGAGCGCGGCGGTACAATGAGCAGTTCTTC
NA	12	TRBV30	TRBJ2-1	NA	CAWGRRLNEQFF	TGTGCCTGGGGGAGGAGGCTCAATGAGCAGTTCTTC
NA	11	TRBV2	TRBJ1-4	NA	CASREVSGLFF	TGTGCCAGCCGAGAGGTTTCGGGACTGTTTTTT
TRBD2	13	TRBV29-1	TRBJ2-7	NA	CSVAPSGAYEQYF	TGCAGCGTCGCCCCTAGCGGGGCCTACGAGCAGTACTTC